The 3 T cell receptor beta chains given below trace back to one sample, sequenced in a study of T cells after yellow fever vaccination. MiXCR, applied by TCRdb to the 5' RACE reads, yields one record per CDR3 protein. The sample has approximately 580,000 distinct CDR3 sequences, about a sixth seen once; the top ten hold approximately 15%. Sample: PBMCs, taken 4 to 6 days after the first yellow fever vaccination. The receptors come from a man aged 18 to 29 who received the YFV17D yellow fever vaccine.

The gene calls are TRBV10-3 and TRBJ1-4, with D maybe TRBD1 (5 bases). This CDR3 spans 12 amino acids. Germline V gene data show CDR1 as ENHRY and CDR2 as SYGVKD. The V gene lost 7 bases and the J gene lost 8 bases, with 11 bases spanning the gap. The CDR3 sequence is CAIKGENEKLFF. The CDR3 bases are TGTGCCATCAAAGGGGAAAACGAAAAACTGTTTTTT.

The chain employs TRBV20-1 and TRBJ2-7; 9 bases agree with TRBD2. V lost 5 bases, J lost 2 bases, and 7 bases stayed unmatched. CDR3 length: 14 amino acids. Germline CDR1 is DFQATT and CDR2 is SNEGSKA (reference sequence). The CDR3 bases are TGCAGTGCTCGGACTAGCGCGGGTCCCTACGAGCAGTACTTC. Translated, it gives CSARTSAGPYEQYF.

This clonotype was observed a few times. The V call is TRBV6-2 or TRBV6-3, the J call TRBJ1-5; TRBD1 agrees at 8 bases. The CDR3 spans 14 residues. The J segment lost 6 bases and the V segment lost 10 bases, leaving 11 bases of the junction unmatched. Germline assignment: CDR1 MNHEY and CDR2 SVGEGT. The CDR3 here is CATTQGARGQPQHF. The CDR3, as DNA: TGTGCCACTACTCAGGGGGCTCGGGGTCAGCCCCAGCATTTT.